This entry is about one T cell receptor beta chain. This clone was seen more than once but under ten times. Its antigen is currently not known. No much larger clone is present one base from it, and per-base qualities are unavailable. The sample is drawn from a study of PD-L1 blockade in urothelial cancer (TCRdb year 2017). For context, the study as a whole: Therapy was started at some point between 2014 and 2016 for all patients, and atezolizumab 1,200 mg was administered intravenously every 3 weeks. About 90% of the roughly 30 patients were identified as males with urothelial cancer of bladder origin, and a prior smoking history was reported by 18 of 29 patients. Patients had an ECOG performance status of 0 or 1 and had received between 0 and 3 prior chemotherapy regimens. Blood samples were analyzed 3 weeks after the start of treatment (second dose) and 6 weeks after the start of treatment. Blood samples yielded a median of around 140,000 T cells and more than 80,000 unique TCRs, with median clonality 0.080. The study, an exploratory multi-omic analysis, examined somatic, immune and clinical correlates of response to PD-L1 blockade with atezolizumab in urothelial cancer. Pretreatment tumor samples and matched peripheral blood, collected serially before and after atezolizumab treatment, underwent TCR sequencing. Durable clinical benefit meant progression-free survival longer than 6 months, and TCR features were also tested against progression-free and overall survival. Whole exome sequencing and RNA sequencing of pretreatment tumors were performed alongside TCR sequencing in the same patients. Durable clinical benefit was achieved by nine patients and was not achieved by 20 patients. Pretreatment blood TCR-seq was available for twenty-nine patients, at least one posttreatment blood collection was obtained for 25 or so patients, and tumor TCR-seq was available for 25 or so patients. Broader findings and caveats from the paper: A pretreatment peripheral blood TCR clonality below the median was linked to improved progression-free and overall survival. Because of the small sample size (n ≈ 30) and the many exploratory analyses performed, the results are intended to be regarded as hypothesis-generating. Among patients with durable benefit, tumor-associated TCR clones showed greater expansion in peripheral blood 3 weeks after treatment started (n ≈ 24, p = 0.022).

The germline ends are 14 bases apart after V is trimmed by 1 base and J by 8 bases. CDR1 and CDR2 are drawn from the germline V gene (reference sequence): LNHNV, YYDKDF. Its CDR3 holds 14 amino acids, cysteine through phenylalanine. Just CDR3 DNA is preserved here, 42 bases in frame from base 1. Synthetic TCR analog templates were spiked into each PCR to estimate absolute template abundance from read counts. TCRbeta CDR3 regions were amplified from genomic DNA with bias-controlled V and J gene primers using the immunoSEQ assay. Sequencing of rearranged TCRbeta segments was performed at approximately 20X coverage. Turning to the authors' computational methods: Clustering was used to correct sequencing errors, and CDR3s were annotated against IMGT to assign V, D and J genes. Downstream analyses used only productive TCRbeta rearrangements, leaving out any out-of-frame or stop-codon sequences. Clonality was computed as one minus Shannon entropy normalized by the log of the number of unique productive sequences. Clones differing between time points or between blood and tumor were identified by Fisher's exact test with Benjamini-Hochberg correction at adjusted p below 0.01. As stored in TCRdb, this immuneACCESS dataset retains in-frame rearrangements with V and J assigned. A fraction of the clones does not appear; measured against another copy, unresolved V genes explain less than half of the discrepancy, and the remainder lacks a known reason. That table is the source of V, J and clone size, and D and trimming were worked out from the DNA. The sample table contains 90,000 or so clones; only one count was recorded for 89% of them. Of the sample, 0.97% falls within the top ten clones.

The time point label here, explained by the study, means: pretreatment peripheral blood. A total of 25 to 30 patients with locally advanced or metastatic urothelial carcinoma, treated at Memorial Sloan Kettering on a trial protocol, made up the cohort. Peripheral blood mononuclear cells were collected from each patient pretreatment and during treatment, giving between 1 and 8 total time points per patient. The Qiagen DNeasy Blood extraction kit was used to purify genomic DNA from total PBMCs and tumor samples. Collected pretreatment and during treatment, PBMCs were isolated and stored as previously described.

The TCR originated in a woman aged 80 or over with urothelial cancer. Sequences were derived from PBMCs, sampled around atezolizumab (anti-PD-L1) treatment. The sequence links TRBV15 to TRBJ1-1; no D gene call is confident. The nucleotide sequence reads as follows: TGTGCCACCAGCAGAGGGATCACAGCACAAGAAGCTTTCTTT. The encoded protein is CATSRGITAQEAFF.